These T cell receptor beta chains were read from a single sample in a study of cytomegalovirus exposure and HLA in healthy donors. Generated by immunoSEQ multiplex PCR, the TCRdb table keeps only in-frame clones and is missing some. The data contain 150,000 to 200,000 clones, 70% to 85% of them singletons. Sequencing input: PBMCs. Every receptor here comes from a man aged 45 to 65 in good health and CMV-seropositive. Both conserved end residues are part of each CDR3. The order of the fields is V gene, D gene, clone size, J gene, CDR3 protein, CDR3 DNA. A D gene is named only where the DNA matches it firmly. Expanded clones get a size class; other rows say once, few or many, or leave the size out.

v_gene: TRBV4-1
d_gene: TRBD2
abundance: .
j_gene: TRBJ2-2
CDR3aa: CASSTSGSTGELFF
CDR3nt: TGCGCCAGCAGCACTAGCGGGAGTACCGGGGAGCTGTTTTTT

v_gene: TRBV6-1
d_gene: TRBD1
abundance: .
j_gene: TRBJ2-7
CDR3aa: CASSLSRDRVREQYF
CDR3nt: TGTGCCAGCAGTCTTAGCCGGGACAGGGTACGCGAGCAGTACTTC

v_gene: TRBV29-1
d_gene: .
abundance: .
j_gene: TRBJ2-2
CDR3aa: CSVARGTGELFF
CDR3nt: TGCAGCGTGGCCAGAGGCACCGGGGAGCTGTTTTTT

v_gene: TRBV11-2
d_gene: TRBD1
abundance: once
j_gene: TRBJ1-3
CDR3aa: CASSSRDRRAGNTIYF
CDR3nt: TGTGCCAGCAGCTCAAGGGACAGGAGGGCTGGAAACACCATATATTTT

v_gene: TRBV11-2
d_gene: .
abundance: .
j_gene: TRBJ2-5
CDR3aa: CASSLTRPNAQETQYF
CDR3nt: TGTGCCAGCAGCTTGACTCGACCCAACGCCCAAGAGACCCAGTACTTC

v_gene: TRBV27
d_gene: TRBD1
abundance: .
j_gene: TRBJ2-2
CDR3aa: CASSSGQGVNTGELFF
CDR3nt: TGTGCCAGCAGTTCGGGACAGGGTGTCAACACCGGGGAGCTGTTTTTT

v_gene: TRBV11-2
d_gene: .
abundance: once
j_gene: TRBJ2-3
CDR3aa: CASSLGEGADTQYF
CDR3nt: TGTGCCAGCAGCTTAGGCGAGGGAGCAGATACGCAGTATTTT

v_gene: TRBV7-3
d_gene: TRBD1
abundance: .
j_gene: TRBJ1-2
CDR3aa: CASSHQDRDYGYTF
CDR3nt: TGTGCCAGCAGCCACCAGGACAGGGACTATGGCTACACCTTC

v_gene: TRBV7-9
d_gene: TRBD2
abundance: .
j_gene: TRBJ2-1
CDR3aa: CASSPSGRKSYNEQFF
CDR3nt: TGTGCCAGCAGCCCTAGCGGGAGAAAGTCCTACAATGAGCAGTTCTTC

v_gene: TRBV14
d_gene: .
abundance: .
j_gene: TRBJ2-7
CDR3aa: CASSQGFRGGSEQYF
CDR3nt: TGTGCCAGCAGCCAAGGATTCCGTGGCGGAAGCGAGCAGTACTTC

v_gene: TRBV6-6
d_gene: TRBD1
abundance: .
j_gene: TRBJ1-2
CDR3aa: CASSYSDRGAYGYTF
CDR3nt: TGTGCCAGCAGTTACTCGGACAGGGGGGCCTATGGCTACACCTTC

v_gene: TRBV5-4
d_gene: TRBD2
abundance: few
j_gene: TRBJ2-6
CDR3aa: CASSYGTTIGSGANVLTF
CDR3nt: TGTGCCAGCAGCTACGGGACTACCATTGGATCTGGGGCCAACGTCCTGACTTTC

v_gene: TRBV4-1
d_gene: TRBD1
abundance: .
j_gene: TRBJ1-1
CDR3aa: CASSQITGVGTEAFF
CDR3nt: TGCGCCAGCAGCCAAATAACAGGGGTGGGGACTGAAGCTTTCTTT

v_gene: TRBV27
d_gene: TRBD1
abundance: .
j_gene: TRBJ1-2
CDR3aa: CASSPTQTGVNSYGYTF
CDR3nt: TGTGCCAGCAGTCCAACACAGACAGGGGTTAATAGCTATGGCTACACCTTC

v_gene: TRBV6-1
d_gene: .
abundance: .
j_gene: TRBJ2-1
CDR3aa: CASSDWGGPSYNEQFF
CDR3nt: TGTGCCAGCAGTGACTGGGGGGGCCCTTCCTACAATGAGCAGTTCTTC

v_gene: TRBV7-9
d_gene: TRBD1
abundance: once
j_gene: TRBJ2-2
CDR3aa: CASSLTGAGELFF
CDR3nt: TGTGCCAGCAGCCTAACAGGGGCCGGGGAGCTGTTTTTT

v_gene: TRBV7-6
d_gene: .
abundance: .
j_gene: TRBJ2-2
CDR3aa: CASSLAGRTNTGELFF
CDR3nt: TGTGCCAGCAGCTTAGCAGGCAGGACGAACACCGGGGAGCTGTTTTTT

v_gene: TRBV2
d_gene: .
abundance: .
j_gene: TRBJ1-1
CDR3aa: CASSETGNTEAFF
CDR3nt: TGTGCCAGCAGTGAGACGGGGAACACTGAAGCTTTCTTT

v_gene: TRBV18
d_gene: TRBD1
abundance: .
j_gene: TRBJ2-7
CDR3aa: CASSPKPGQGHEQYF
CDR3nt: TGTGCCAGCTCACCTAAACCGGGACAGGGTCACGAGCAGTACTTC

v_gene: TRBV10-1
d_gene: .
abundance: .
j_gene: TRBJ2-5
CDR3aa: CASSESGTETQYF
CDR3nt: TGCGCCAGCAGTGAGTCTGGCACGGAGACCCAGTACTTC

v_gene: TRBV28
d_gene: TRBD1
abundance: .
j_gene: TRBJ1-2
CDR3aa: CASTLGDSFRGYTF
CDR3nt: TGTGCCAGCACCCTTGGGGACAGCTTTAGGGGCTACACCTTC

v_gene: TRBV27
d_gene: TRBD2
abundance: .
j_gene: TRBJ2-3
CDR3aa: CASSFRGLAVSTDTQYF
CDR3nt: TGTGCCAGCAGTTTCCGAGGACTAGCGGTGAGCACAGATACGCAGTATTTT

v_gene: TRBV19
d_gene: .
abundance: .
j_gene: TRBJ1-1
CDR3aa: CASSLGDYGTEAFF
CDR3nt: TGTGCCAGTAGTCTAGGGGACTACGGCACTGAAGCTTTCTTT

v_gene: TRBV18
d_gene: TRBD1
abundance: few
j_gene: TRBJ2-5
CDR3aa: CASSRQGGETQYF
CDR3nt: TGTGCCAGCTCACGACAGGGCGGAGAGACCCAGTACTTC

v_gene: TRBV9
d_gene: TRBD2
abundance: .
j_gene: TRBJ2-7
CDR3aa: CASSVTGTSGGSNEQYF
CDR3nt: TGTGCCAGCAGCGTAACCGGGACTAGCGGGGGGAGCAACGAGCAGTACTTC

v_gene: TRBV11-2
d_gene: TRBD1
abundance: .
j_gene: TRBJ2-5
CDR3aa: CASSLWAGGFEGTQYF
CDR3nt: TGTGCCAGCAGCTTATGGGCAGGGGGCTTTGAAGGGACCCAGTACTTC

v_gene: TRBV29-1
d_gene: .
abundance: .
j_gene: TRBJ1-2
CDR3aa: CSVDQRGPANYGYTF
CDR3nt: TGCAGCGTTGACCAGCGGGGACCGGCTAACTATGGCTACACCTTC

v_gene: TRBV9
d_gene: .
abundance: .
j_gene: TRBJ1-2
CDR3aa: CASSVNPDYGYTF
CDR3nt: TGTGCCAGCAGCGTAAACCCAGATTATGGCTACACCTTC

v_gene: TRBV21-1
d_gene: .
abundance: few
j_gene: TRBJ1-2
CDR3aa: CASSNSPGQGPLAYGYTF
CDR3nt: TGTGCCAGCAGCAATTCCCCGGGACAGGGACCTCTTGCCTATGGCTACACCTTC

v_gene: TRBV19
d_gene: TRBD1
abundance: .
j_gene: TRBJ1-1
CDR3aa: CASKDRDHTEAFF
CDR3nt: TGTGCCAGTAAGGACAGGGATCACACTGAAGCTTTCTTT

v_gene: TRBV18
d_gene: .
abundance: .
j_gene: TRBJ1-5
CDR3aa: CASSFNPGNQPQHF
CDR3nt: TGTGCCAGCTCCTTCAACCCGGGCAATCAGCCCCAGCATTTT

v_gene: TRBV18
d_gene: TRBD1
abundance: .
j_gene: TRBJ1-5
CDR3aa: CASSPTPRGGNQPQHF
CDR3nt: TGTGCCAGCTCACCGACCCCCAGGGGGGGCAATCAGCCCCAGCATTTT

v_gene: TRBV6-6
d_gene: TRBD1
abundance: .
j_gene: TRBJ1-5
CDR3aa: CASSYPRQGDNQPQHF
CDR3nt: TGTGCCAGCAGTTACCCCCGACAGGGGGATAATCAGCCCCAGCATTTT

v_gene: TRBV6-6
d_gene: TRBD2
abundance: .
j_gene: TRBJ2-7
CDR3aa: CASSTPRGGSYEQYF
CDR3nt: TGTGCCAGCAGTACCCCTCGGGGGGGCTCCTACGAGCAGTACTTC

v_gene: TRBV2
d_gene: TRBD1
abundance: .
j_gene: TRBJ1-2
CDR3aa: CASSGTGGYGYTF
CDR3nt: TGTGCCAGCAGTGGTACAGGGGGCTATGGCTACACCTTC

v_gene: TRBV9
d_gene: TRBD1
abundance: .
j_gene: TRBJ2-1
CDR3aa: CASSGGTGGSYNEQFF
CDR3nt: TGTGCCAGCAGCGGAGGGACAGGAGGGTCCTACAATGAGCAGTTCTTC

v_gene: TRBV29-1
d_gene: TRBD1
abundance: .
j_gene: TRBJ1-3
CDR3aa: CSAITPRDRGNTIYF
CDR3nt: TGCAGCGCTATCACTCCGAGGGACAGGGGAAACACCATATATTTT

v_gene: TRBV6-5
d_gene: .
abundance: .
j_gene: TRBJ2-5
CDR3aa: CASSYGTGQETQYF
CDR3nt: TGTGCCAGCAGTTACGGCACAGGGCAAGAGACCCAGTACTTC

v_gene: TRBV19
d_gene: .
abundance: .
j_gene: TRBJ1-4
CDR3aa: CASSISEFANEKLFF
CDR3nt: TGTGCCAGTAGTATCTCGGAGTTCGCTAATGAAAAACTGTTTTTT

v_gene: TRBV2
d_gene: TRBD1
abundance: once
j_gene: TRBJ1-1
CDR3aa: CASRGQGAAPRAFF
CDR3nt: TGTGCCAGCAGAGGACAGGGGGCGGCACCTAGAGCTTTCTTT

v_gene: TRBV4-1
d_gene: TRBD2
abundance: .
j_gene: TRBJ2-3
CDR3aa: CASSPDGTSGRTDTQYF
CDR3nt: TGCGCCAGCAGCCCTGATGGGACTAGCGGGAGGACAGATACGCAGTATTTT